These 3 T cell receptor beta chains share one sample of origin, sequenced in a study of T cells in Graves' hyperthyroidism and ophthalmopathy. Amplified TCR beta CDR3 regions derived from RNA transcripts. First-round RT-PCR targeting the TCR CDR3 was performed with the HTBI primer set. TCRdb re-called the multiplex PCR reads through MiXCR, storing one row per CDR3 protein. Of about 570,000 distinct CDR3 sequences listed, around 46% are singletons. The specimen sequenced was peripheral blood or thyroid tissue (not recorded which). The receptor source for this set is an adult woman with Graves' disease, either hyperthyroidism or ophthalmopathy (not recorded which).

A remark on this clonotype: At one boundary the junction diverges from the germline segment, which might be a read error. This rearrangement joins TRBV20-1 to TRBJ1-2; possibly TRBD1 for D (6 bases). Germline assignment: CDR1 DFQATT and CDR2 SNEGSKA (reference sequence). The CDR3 covers 9 residues. CDR3 bases: TGCAGTGCTTTCAGGGGCTTCACCTTC. Translated, it gives CSAFRGFTF.

This chain uses TRBV7-2 with TRBJ1-6; D is possibly TRBD1 (6 bases). This CDR3 is built from 15 residues. The germline CDR1 and CDR2 sequences are SGHTA and FQGNSA. V lost 5 bases to trimming and J lost 9 bases, with 17 bases between them. CDR3 DNA sequence: TGTGCCAGCAGCCTAAGACAGGAGGCTGTTTCACCCCTCCACTTT. Translating it yields CASSLRQEAVSPLHF.

The chain employs TRBV20-1 and TRBJ2-6, with 7 bases matching TRBD2. The V and J ends lost 5 bases and 3 bases, in that order; junction bases with no gene match: 10. The CDR3 loop spans 16 amino acids. Per germline, CDR1 DFQATT and CDR2 SNEGSKA (reference sequence). The CDR3 DNA sequence: TGCAGTGCTTCTCGGCGAGCGGGACGTGGGGCCAACGTCCTGACTTTC. Translating gives CSASRRAGRGANVLTF.